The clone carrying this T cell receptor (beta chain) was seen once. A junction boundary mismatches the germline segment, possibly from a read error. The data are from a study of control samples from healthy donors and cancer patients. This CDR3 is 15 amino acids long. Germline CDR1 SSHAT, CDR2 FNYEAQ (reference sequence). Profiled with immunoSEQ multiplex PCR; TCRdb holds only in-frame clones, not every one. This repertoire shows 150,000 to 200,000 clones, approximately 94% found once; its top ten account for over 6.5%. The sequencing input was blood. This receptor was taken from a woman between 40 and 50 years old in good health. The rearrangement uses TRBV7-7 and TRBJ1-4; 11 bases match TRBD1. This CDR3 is CASSSGTGGNEKLFF. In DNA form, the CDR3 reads TGTGCTAGCAGCTCGGGGACAGGGGGTAATGAAAAACTGTTTTTT.